A selection of T cell receptor beta chains follows, all from one sample in a study of OX40 agonist ivuxolimab in advanced cancers. Data came from immunoSEQ multiplex PCR; TCRdb stores just in-frame clones and leaves some out. The sample holds just over 30,000 clones; more than 70% are singletons and the top ten take roughly 25%. The material sequenced was CD4+ or CD8+ T cells sorted from blood, taken in a trial of the OX40 agonist ivuxolimab. The receptors here all came from an adult with an advanced solid tumor such as melanoma, head and neck, liver or kidney cancer. Both conserved end residues are part of each CDR3. D genes are given only for firm matches. Some rows have no size entry. The others give once, few or many, or a class for an expanded clone.

TRBJ2-1 - TRBV6-5 - TGTGCCAGCAGTTACTTAGGGGGAGATGAGCAGTTCTTC CASSYLGGDEQFF
TRBJ2-7 - TRBV28 - TGTGCCAGCAGTTTGGTGGGAACCTACGAGCAGTACTTC CASSLVGTYEQYF
TRBJ2-3 once TRBV9 TRBD2 TGTGCCAGCAGCGTAGGGGCTAGCGGTAAAGATACGCAGTATTTT CASSVGASGKDTQYF
TRBJ2-1 - TRBV19 TRBD1 TGTGCCAGTAGTTGGGGACAGGGCTACAATGAGCAGTTCTTC CASSWGQGYNEQFF
TRBJ2-7 - TRBV5-6 TRBD1 TGTGCCAGCAGCTTCTACAGGGGGCGCAACTACGAGCAGTACTTC CASSFYRGRNYEQYF
TRBJ1-5 - TRBV6-1 - TGTGCCAGCAGTGGGCAGGGGAAGCAGCCCCAGCATTTT CASSGQGKQPQHF
TRBJ2-5 - TRBV15 TRBD2 TGTGCCACCGAAAAGGGTCTAGCGGGAGGGCCTGAGACCCAGTACTTC CATEKGLAGGPETQYF
TRBJ2-7 - TRBV29-1 TRBD2 TGCAGCGTTGAAAGGCTAGCGGGAGACGAGCAGTACTTC CSVERLAGDEQYF
TRBJ2-7 - TRBV29-1 - TGCAGCGGTGCGGGAACCGACGAGCAGTACTTC CSGAGTDEQYF
TRBJ1-1 - TRBV28 - TGTGCCAGCAGTTTGACAGGTGACTTTAACACTGAAGCTTTCTTT CASSLTGDFNTEAFF
TRBJ2-2 - TRBV9 - TGTGCCAGCAGCGTTGCTTCCAGGGGAGAACACCGGGGAGCTGTTTTT CASSVASRGEHRGAVF
TRBJ2-2 - TRBV11-3 TRBD2 TGTGCCAGCAGTATTTCTAGCGGGAGAACCGGGGAGCTGTTTTTT CASSISSGRTGELFF
TRBJ2-7 - TRBV21-1 - TGTGCCAGCAGCAAAGTCGTCCTTACGGGGCAGTACTTC CASSKVVLTGQYF
TRBJ1-2 - TRBV19 - TGTGCCGCTGGTAGGAGCTATGGCTACACCTTC CAAGRSYGYTF
TRBJ2-7 - TRBV5-1 TRBD1 TGCGCCAGCAGCACCGGGACAGGCACGAGGCAGTACTTC CASSTGTGTRQYF
TRBJ2-2 few TRBV4-2 - TGTGCCACCTTCCAGCGGTCGAACACCGGGGAGCTGTTTTTT CATFQRSNTGELFF
TRBJ2-2 few TRBV2 - TGTGCCAGCAGTGGTACCGGGGAGCTGTTTTTT CASSGTGELFF
TRBJ2-6 - TRBV5-6 - TGTGCCAGCAGCTTGAGAATATCTGGGGCCAACGTCCTGACTTTC CASSLRISGANVLTF
TRBJ2-7 - TRBV6-1 TRBD2 TGTGCCACCGGGACTAGCGGGAGAGGCGAGCAGTACTTC CATGTSGRGEQYF
TRBJ2-1 - TRBV19 - TGTGCCAGTAGTATACTTCAGGTGGACCACAATGAGCAGTTCTTC CASSILQVDHNEQFF
TRBJ1-2 - TRBV5-4 - TGTGCCAGCAGCTTGGACAGGGATTATGGCTACACCTTC CASSLDRDYGYTF
TRBJ1-1 - TRBV5-4 - TGTGCCAGCAGCTTGGGGGAGAACACTGAAGCTTTCTTT CASSLGENTEAFF
TRBJ1-1 - TRBV28 - TGTGCCAGCAGTTTACCCAATAGACAGGTAGACACTGAAGCTTTCTTT CASSLPNRQVDTEAFF
TRBJ2-4 - TRBV2 - TGTGCCAGCCAGGTGTTGATCAGCGAAAACATTCAGTACTTC CASQVLISENIQYF
TRBJ2-7 - TRBV2 - TGTGCCAGCAGTGATACCAGGAGGAGCGCGGGCGAGCAGTACTTC CASSDTRRSAGEQYF
TRBJ1-6 - TRBV2 - TGTGCCAGCAGTGACGGGACCCTTAATAATTCACCCCTCCACTTT CASSDGTLNNSPLHF
TRBJ1-5 - TRBV29-1 - TGCAGCGTTGAGCAGTGCCAGGGACCCAATCAGCCCCAGCATTTT CSVEQCQGPNQPQHF
TRBJ2-2 few TRBV6-5 TRBD2 TGTGCCAGCAGATATAGCGGGAGGAACACCGGGGAGCTGTTTTTT CASRYSGRNTGELFF
TRBJ1-5 - TRBV6-1 - TGTGCCAGCAGTGAACTGGGGGGCAATCAGCCCCAGCATTTT CASSELGGNQPQHF
TRBJ2-3 - TRBV6-6 - TGTGCCAGCAGCCAACCGGGCCCCAGCACAGATACGCAGTATTTT CASSQPGPSTDTQYF
TRBJ2-7 - TRBV6-1 - TGTGCCAGCAGTGGAGGATTGAGTTCCTACGAGCAGTACTTC CASSGGLSSYEQYF
TRBJ2-1 - TRBV25-1 - TGTGCCAGCAGTGGCCCCAGGCTAGGCGTGACCTACAATGAGCAGTTCTTC CASSGPRLGVTYNEQFF
TRBJ1-3 - TRBV13 TRBD1 TGTGCCAGCAGCCAAGGACAGGGTGGACTCTTATATTTT CASSQGQGGLLYF
TRBJ2-7 once TRBV14 TRBD1 TGTGCCAGCAGCCCCCCGACAGGGTCCTACGAGCAGTACTTC CASSPPTGSYEQYF
TRBJ1-1 - TRBV18 - TGTGCCAGCTCACCACCGGCAGGGATTATAAACACTGAAGCTTTCTTT CASSPPAGIINTEAFF
TRBJ2-2 - TRBV27 - TGTGCCAGCAGTCAACAGTGGTACACCGGGGAGCTGTTTTTT CASSQQWYTGELFF
TRBJ2-7 - TRBV5-1 - TGCGCCAGCAGCTTACAGGTGTCCTCCTACGAGCAGTACTTC CASSLQVSSYEQYF
TRBJ1-2 - TRBV10-3 - TGTGCCATCAGTCAGGGAAGTTCCCTTGGTGGCTACACCTTC CAISQGSSLGGYTF
TRBJ1-3 once TRBV4-2 - TGTGCCAGCCAACATGTCTCTGGAAACACCATATATTTT CASQHVSGNTIYF
TRBJ1-5 once TRBV7-7 TRBD1 TGTGCTAGCACCGTACCTTGCGGACAGGGGGCATGCAATCAGCCCCAGCATTTT CASTVPCGQGACNQPQHF
TRBJ2-7 - TRBV4-1 - TGCGCCAGCAGCCAAGCGGGAGATTTCTACGAGCAGTACTTC CASSQAGDFYEQYF
TRBJ2-5 once TRBV7-2 - TGTGCCAGCAGCTTAAACAGGGTTGTAGAGACCCAGTACTTC CASSLNRVVETQYF
TRBJ1-3 - TRBV11-2 - TGTGCCAGCAGCTTAGGGTCAGGGGCGCGCGGCACCATATATTTT CASSLGSGARGTIYF
TRBJ2-1 - TRBV11-2 TRBD1 TGTGCCAGCAGCCCCAGGACAGGATACAATGAGCAGTTCTTC CASSPRTGYNEQFF
TRBJ2-7 - TRBV5-6 TRBD2 TGTGCCAGCAGCTTGGTCATTAGCGGGAGGGGAGAGCAGTACTTC CASSLVISGRGEQYF
TRBJ2-7 - TRBV7-2 - TGTGCCAGCAGCTTAGTGTTGCAGGATAACTACGAGCAGTACTTC CASSLVLQDNYEQYF
TRBJ2-7 - TRBV11-2 - TGTGCCAGCAGCTCGAAGGCAGGGGACTACGAGCAGTACTTC CASSSKAGDYEQYF